Listed below are T cell receptor beta chains from one sample, sequenced in a study of CD8 T cells in ankylosing spondylitis. TCRdb redid the calling of the 5' RACE reads with MiXCR, one entry per CDR3 protein. Of more than 600,000 distinct CDR3 sequences in the sample, roughly 19% are singletons; the top ten hold about 19%. Source material: blood, either unsorted or a sorted T cell fraction (not recorded which). These receptors all come from a male donor with ankylosing spondylitis. Each CDR3 is given with its conserved first and last residue. D genes are given only for firm matches. Only part of the rows carry a size: once, few, many, or a class if the clone is expanded.

NA,TRBJ1-1,NA,TRBV7-9,CASSPWGGENTEAFF,TGTGCCAGCAGCCCTTGGGGGGGAGAGAACACTGAAGCTTTCTTT
NA,TRBJ2-7,many,TRBV12-3/TRBV12-4,CASSTGQHSYEQYF,TGTGCCAGCAGTACCGGACAGCACTCCTACGAGCAGTACTTC
TRBD1,TRBJ2-6,NA,TRBV10-3,CAISDSGTGAGANVLTF,TGTGCCATCAGTGATTCAGGGACAGGGGCTGGGGCCAACGTCCTGACTTTC
TRBD1,TRBJ2-2,NA,TRBV28,CASGQDLNTGELFF,TGTGCCAGCGGACAGGACCTGAACACCGGGGAGCTGTTTTTT
NA,TRBJ1-6,NA,TRBV10-2,CASSRQDNSPLHF,TGCGCCAGCAGCAGGCAGGATAATTCACCCCTCCACTTT
NA,TRBJ1-1,NA,TRBV4-3,CASSQEGGGGAAFF,TGCGCCAGCAGCCAAGAGGGAGGGGGAGGGGCGGCTTTCTTT
TRBD2,TRBJ2-2,few,TRBV27,CASSHTSGIYTGELFF,TGTGCCAGCAGTCATACTAGCGGGATTTACACCGGGGAGCTGTTTTTT
TRBD1,TRBJ2-7,NA,TRBV6-1,CASSPGDREDEQYF,TGTGCCAGCAGTCCTGGGGACAGAGAGGATGAGCAGTACTTC
NA,TRBJ1-2,many,TRBV12-3/TRBV12-4,CASSLGVGYTF,TGTGCCAGCAGTTTGGGGGTGGGCTACACCTTC
NA,TRBJ2-1,few,TRBV5-1,CASSLGTQNEQFF,TGCGCCAGCAGCTTAGGGACCCAAAATGAGCAGTTCTTC
NA,TRBJ2-5,once,TRBV10-1,CASGPGGKETQYF,TGCGCCAGCGGACCTGGCGGGAAGGAGACCCAGTACTTC
NA,TRBJ1-5,few,TRBV7-8,CASSLAPKEQPQHF,TGTGCCAGCAGCTTAGCGCCGAAAGAACAGCCCCAGCATTTT
NA,TRBJ2-2,NA,TRBV20-1,CSARPPGPPTGELFF,TGCAGTGCTAGACCACCCGGACCTCCTACCGGGGAGCTGTTTTTT
NA,TRBJ1-4,few,TRBV12-3/TRBV12-4,CASKGTGTLNEKLFF,TGTGCCAGCAAAGGGACCGGGACCCTGAATGAAAAACTGTTTTTT
NA,TRBJ1-1,NA,TRBV18,CASSPKILGPNTEAFF,TGTGCCAGCTCACCTAAGATATTGGGGCCGAACACTGAAGCTTTCTTT
TRBD2,TRBJ2-7,few,TRBV29-1,CSTASGYSYEQYF,TGCAGCACCGCTAGCGGATACTCCTACGAGCAGTACTTC
NA,TRBJ2-1,NA,TRBV12-3/TRBV12-4,CASSQGRENEQFF,TGTGCCAGCAGTCAGGGACGGGAGAATGAGCAGTTCTTC
NA,TRBJ2-5,NA,TRBV4-1,CASSQDGKAQETQYF,TGCGCCAGCAGCCAAGATGGAAAGGCCCAAGAGACCCAGTACTTC
NA,TRBJ1-1,NA,TRBV18,CASSPPSRGTVGTEAFF,TGTGCCAGCTCACCACCGTCCCGGGGAACCGTTGGGACTGAAGCTTTCTTT
NA,TRBJ2-2,many,TRBV12-3/TRBV12-4,CASRGGNTGELFF,TGTGCCAGCAGGGGCGGGAACACCGGGGAGCTGTTTTTT
TRBD2,TRBJ2-1,few,TRBV2,CASKRGGNEQFF,TGTGCCAGCAAGCGGGGGGGAAATGAGCAGTTCTTC
TRBD2,TRBJ2-7,NA,TRBV5-1,CASSTTSGAPYEQYF,TGCGCCAGCAGCACGACTAGCGGGGCCCCCTACGAGCAGTACTTC
NA,TRBJ1-2,few,TRBV4-2,CASSMAGRPNYGYTF,TGTGCCAGCAGCATGGCGGGACGGCCAAACTATGGCTACACCTTC
TRBD2,TRBJ2-1,NA,TRBV5-1,CAGSLQASGGYNEQFF,TGCGCCGGCAGCTTGCAGGCGAGCGGGGGGTACAATGAGCAGTTCTTC
TRBD1,TRBJ1-2,NA,TRBV5-5,CASSLSLGQGTGYTF,TGTGCCAGCAGCTTGAGTTTGGGACAGGGTACGGGCTACACCTTC
TRBD2,TRBJ2-1,few,TRBV7-7,CASSPGLAGDQEQFF,TGTGCCAGCAGCCCGGGACTAGCGGGAGATCAGGAGCAGTTCTTC
NA,TRBJ2-7,NA,TRBV9,CASSVASHYEQYF,TGTGCCAGCAGCGTAGCCAGCCACTACGAGCAGTACTTC
NA,TRBJ2-5,few,TRBV29-1,CSPEGGGQETQYF,TGCAGCCCTGAGGGAGGGGGGCAAGAGACCCAGTACTTC
NA,TRBJ1-5,NA,TRBV20-1,CSARARGYGKTGQPQHF,TGCAGTGCTAGGGCTAGGGGGTACGGCAAAACTGGTCAGCCCCAGCATTTT
TRBD1,TRBJ2-7,NA,TRBV5-5,CASSWDRGQVGTYEQYF,TGTGCCAGCAGCTGGGACAGGGGACAAGTGGGGACCTACGAGCAGTACTTC
TRBD1,TRBJ2-4,few,TRBV5-1,CASSDGTGKNIQYF,TGCGCCAGCAGCGACGGGACAGGGAAAAACATTCAGTACTTC
NA,TRBJ1-1,few,TRBV7-9,CASSLGGGSGTEAFF,TGTGCCAGCAGCTTAGGGGGGGGCAGTGGCACTGAAGCTTTCTTT
TRBD1,TRBJ2-3,NA,TRBV28,CASSSPTGGRDTQYF,TGTGCCAGCAGTTCACCGACAGGGGGGCGAGATACGCAGTATTTT
NA,TRBJ1-5,few,TRBV4-1,CASSQVPSGPRNQPQHF,TGCGCCAGCAGCCAAGTCCCCTCAGGTCCCCGGAATCAGCCCCAGCATTTT
TRBD1,TRBJ1-1,few,TRBV29-1,CSVWGQGSPEAFF,TGCAGCGTCTGGGGACAGGGCTCTCCTGAAGCTTTCTTT
NA,TRBJ1-1,NA,TRBV18,CASSPDSMNTEAFF,TGTGCCAGCTCACCGGACAGCATGAACACTGAAGCTTTCTTT
TRBD2,TRBJ2-3,few,TRBV20-1,CSARGGTSGRSDTQYF,TGCAGTGCTAGAGGTGGGACTAGCGGGAGGAGTGATACGCAGTATTTT
TRBD1,TRBJ1-2,NA,TRBV4-3,CASSQAGTGVGYTF,TGCGCCAGCAGCCAAGCCGGGACAGGGGTTGGCTACACCTTC
TRBD1,TRBJ1-5,NA,TRBV4-1,CASSQEGGQGFSNQPQHF,TGCGCCAGCAGCCAAGAGGGCGGACAGGGATTTAGCAATCAGCCCCAGCATTTT
NA,TRBJ2-7,NA,TRBV20-1,CSARDNGRYYEQYF,TGCAGTGCTAGAGACAATGGACGGTACTACGAGCAGTACTTC
NA,TRBJ2-3,NA,TRBV20-1,CSASQNPGTDTQYF,TGCAGTGCTAGTCAGAACCCAGGCACAGATACGCAGTATTTT
NA,TRBJ1-5,NA,TRBV12-5,CASGLPLDKNQPQHF,TGTGCTAGTGGTTTGCCCCTCGACAAAAATCAGCCCCAGCATTTT
NA,TRBJ2-7,NA,TRBV6-1,CASRPTPGNYEQYF,TGTGCCAGCAGGCCTACCCCGGGAAACTACGAGCAGTACTTC
TRBD2,TRBJ2-7,many,TRBV12-3/TRBV12-4,CASSRLAGSSYEQYF,TGTGCCAGCAGTAGGCTAGCGGGGTCCTCCTACGAGCAGTACTTC
NA,TRBJ2-3,NA,TRBV2,CASSSRQARQYF,TGTGCCAGCAGTTCCCGACAGGCGAGGCAGTATTTT
TRBD2,TRBJ2-5,few,TRBV9,CASSVVEGGPGETQYF,TGTGCCAGCAGCGTAGTAGAGGGAGGGCCGGGCGAGACCCAGTACTTC
NA,TRBJ2-7,NA,TRBV10-3,CAIGGPDRTYEQYF,TGTGCCATCGGGGGCCCGGACAGAACTTACGAGCAGTACTTC
NA,TRBJ2-2,NA,TRBV4-1,CASSEWGNTGELFF,TGCGCCAGCAGTGAGTGGGGGAATACTGGGGAGCTGTTTTTT
NA,TRBJ2-5,NA,TRBV24-1,CATSDLFGRIAQETQYF,TGTGCCACCAGTGATTTATTCGGGCGGATTGCACAAGAGACCCAGTACTTC
NA,TRBJ2-4,many,TRBV29-1,CSVNSGQGNIQYF,TGCAGCGTGAACTCCGGTCAGGGAAACATTCAGTACTTC
NA,TRBJ1-6,few,TRBV7-2,CASSLAPSGSPLHF,TGTGCCAGCAGCTTAGCACCTAGCGGTTCACCCCTCCACTTT
TRBD2,TRBJ2-2,NA,TRBV12-3/TRBV12-4,CASSSLAGGFTGELFF,TGTGCCAGCAGTTCCCTAGCGGGAGGTTTCACCGGGGAGCTGTTTTTT
TRBD1,TRBJ1-2,NA,TRBV5-1,CASATGGSDGYTF,TGCGCCAGCGCAACAGGGGGCTCGGATGGCTACACCTTC
NA,TRBJ2-2,NA,TRBV7-9,CASSLVDFNTGELFF,TGTGCCAGCAGCTTAGTAGACTTCAACACCGGGGAGCTGTTTTTT
NA,TRBJ1-1,few,TRBV5-1,CASSPRSNTEAFF,TGCGCCAGCAGCCCGAGGTCCAACACTGAAGCTTTCTTT
NA,TRBJ2-7,NA,TRBV6-1,CASSSRPFFVF,TGTGCCAGCAGTTCAAGACCCTTTTTTGTCTTC
NA,TRBJ2-1,NA,TRBV29-1,CSVADYNNEQFF,TGCAGCGTAGCCGACTACAACAATGAGCAGTTCTTC
NA,TRBJ1-4,few,TRBV2,CASTSNPEKLFF,TGTGCCAGCACATCGAACCCTGAAAAACTGTTTTTT